One T cell receptor (beta chain) is described in this entry. This specimen comes from a study of blood T cells in healthy people across ages. Study-level information: Roughly one uniquely barcoded beta molecule per two T cells was captured.

Every donor gave 9 to 10 milliliters of peripheral blood. PCR was performed a second time for about 6 to 12 cycles using a sample-barcoded 5' primer and a J-beta primer mix. In TCRdb, the 5' RACE reads were re-called with MiXCR into one record per CDR3 protein. The table has 1.5 million to 2 million distinct CDR3 sequences, around 40% seen once. Germline CDR1 SNHLY, CDR2 FYNNEI. Losses at the gene ends were 2 bases for V and 0 bases for J; bases not matched to a gene: 2. This CDR3 region has 16 residues. This clonotype was sampled from a human donor in good health. Sequencing used blood. The genes are TRBV2 and TRBJ2-3; 10 bases agree with TRBD1. The DNA for the CDR3 is TGTGCCAGCAGTGAATGGGACAGGGGAAGCACAGATACGCAGTATTTT. Its protein product is CASSEWDRGSTDTQYF. Supplemented by reference TRBV2 and TRBJ2-3, the full variable domain reads EPEVTQTPSHQVTQMGQEVILRCVPISNHLYFYWYRQILGQKVEFLVSFYNNEISEKSEIFDDQFSVERPDGSNFTLKIRSTKLEDSAMYFCASSEWDRGSTDTQYFGPGTRLTVL.